Sequencing of this TCR beta chain was carried out in a study of T cell responses to AZD1222 COVID-19 vaccine. Across the whole study: Second-dose intervals near 4 or 12 weeks were combined. Study conclusions and caveats: Baseline antibody screening turned up just six seropositive AZD1222 recipients. It was only after the peak T cell response that any repertoires were sampled. Close to half of spike-specific TCRs reportedly recognize unmutated variant regions.

In the case of this clone: Its antigen is as yet unknown.

From germline, CDR1 is MNHEY and CDR2 SVGEGT. V lost 5 bases to trimming and J lost 1 base, with 8 bases between them. The CDR3 has 13 amino acids. Data came from immunoSEQ multiplex PCR; TCRdb stores just in-frame clones and leaves some out. The table lists roughly 130,000 clones, 92% of them singletons. This chain joins TRBV6-2 or TRBV6-3 and TRBJ1-1; possible D gene TRBD1, 5 bases. The specimen comprised peripheral blood, sampled on day 0 of AZD1222 vaccination. This TCR was recovered from an adult in good health. This chain's CDR3 is CASSRQQNTEAFF. CDR3 nucleotides: TGTGCCAGCAGTCGACAGCAGAACACTGAAGCTTTCTTT.